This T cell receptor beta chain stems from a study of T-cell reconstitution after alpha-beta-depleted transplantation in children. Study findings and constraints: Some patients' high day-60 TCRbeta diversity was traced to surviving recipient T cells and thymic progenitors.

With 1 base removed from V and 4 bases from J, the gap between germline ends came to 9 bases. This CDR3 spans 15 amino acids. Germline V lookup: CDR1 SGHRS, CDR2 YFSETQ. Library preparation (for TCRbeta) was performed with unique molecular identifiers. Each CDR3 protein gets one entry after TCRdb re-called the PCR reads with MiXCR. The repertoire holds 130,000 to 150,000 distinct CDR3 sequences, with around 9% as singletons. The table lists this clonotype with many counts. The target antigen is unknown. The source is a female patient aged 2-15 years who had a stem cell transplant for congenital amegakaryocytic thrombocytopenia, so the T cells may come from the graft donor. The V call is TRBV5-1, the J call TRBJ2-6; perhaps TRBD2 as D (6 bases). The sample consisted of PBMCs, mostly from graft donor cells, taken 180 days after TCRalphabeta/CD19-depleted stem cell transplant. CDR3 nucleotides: TGCGCCAGCAGCTTGAGGAGGGTCGGGGCCAACGTCCTGACTTTC. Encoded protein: CASSLRRVGANVLTF.